One and the same sample provided the 29 T cell receptor beta chains below, sequenced in a study of blood T cells in healthy people across ages. A sample-barcoded 5' primer and a J-beta primer mix were used in a second PCR of roughly 7 to 11 cycles. Each CDR3 protein is one row after TCRdb ran MiXCR on the 5' RACE reads. Among around 1.5 million distinct CDR3 sequences listed, about 35% were seen once. Sequenced material: blood. The receptors come from a woman aged 30 to 39 in good health.

In its sample, this clonotype was seen a few times. V and J are TRBV28 and TRBJ2-3; 10 positions agree with TRBD1. The CDR3 has 15 amino acids. V shed 4 bases, J shed 4 bases, and the junction held 5 bases outside the gene matches. Germline CDR1 is MDHEN and CDR2 is SYDVKM. The CDR3 region has the DNA TGTGCCAGCAGTTCGACAGGGGGCAATGCAGATACGCAGTATTTT. Amino acids: CASSSTGGNADTQYF.

This chain connects TRBV28 to TRBJ2-7; 7 nucleotides agree with TRBD1. Trimming took 3 bases from V and 2 from J; bases not matched to a gene: 7. Germline V gene lookup returns CDR1 MDHEN and CDR2 SYDVKM. This CDR3 spans 15 amino acids. CDR3 region: CASSFGTASTYEQYF. The DNA for the CDR3 is TGTGCCAGCAGTTTTGGGACAGCCTCTACCTACGAGCAGTACTTC.

This clonotype was picked up a small number of times. The chain links TRBV9 to TRBJ2-3, with TRBD2 as a possible D gene (6 bases). CDR1 is SGDLS, CDR2 YYNGEE, per germline. With 4 bases removed from V and 0 bases from J, the gap between germline ends came to 12 bases. This CDR3 has 15 residues. The CDR3 region is CASSRNSGSTDTQYF. DNA for the CDR3: TGTGCCAGCAGCCGTAATAGCGGAAGCACAGATACGCAGTATTTT.

CDR3 amino acids: CASGLDGNEQFF. As DNA, the CDR3 is TGTGCCAGCGGCCTAGACGGGAATGAGCAGTTCTTC. V and J are TRBV7-8 and TRBJ2-1; D is uncertain. Trimming took 8 bases from V and 7 from J, leaving 12 bases between them. CDR3 length: 12 residues. Germline V lookup: CDR1 SGHVS, CDR2 FQNEAQ.

This clonotype was recorded a few times. The chain is built from TRBV3-1 and TRBJ1-1, with a weak D call TRBD1 (5 bases). Between the trimmed V and J ends, which lost 6 bases and 1 base, there was a span of 12 bases. The CDR3 is 14 amino acids. Germline-derived CDR1 and CDR2 are LGHDT and YNNKEL (reference sequence). CDR3 DNA: TGTGCCAGCAGACAGGAGGTCGGGAACACTGAAGCTTTCTTT. This sequence encodes CASRQEVGNTEAFF.

The rearrangement joins TRBV3-1 to TRBJ2-1; tentatively, D is TRBD1 (5 bases). There are 15 residues in the CDR3. Germline V lookup: CDR1 LGHDT, CDR2 YNNKEL (reference sequence). Deletions cut 0 bases from V and 6 bases from J, with 12 bases between. CDR3 amino acids: CASSQEVRAANEQFF. DNA of the CDR3: TGTGCCAGCAGCCAAGAGGTCAGGGCGGCCAATGAGCAGTTCTTC.

The chain combines TRBV12-3 or TRBV12-4 with TRBJ1-3; D is perhaps TRBD1 (5 bases). The V end lost 5 bases, the J end lost 4 bases, and 9 bases lay between the germline ends. This CDR3 is 13 amino acids long. CDR3 DNA: TGTGCCAGCAGTCTAGGGGTCGGAAACACCATATATTTT. Its translation is CASSLGVGNTIYF.

The gene calls are TRBV27 and TRBJ2-5; 8 nucleotides agree with TRBD2. Germline CDR1 is MNHEY and CDR2 is SMNVEV (reference sequence). The V gene end was trimmed by 1 base and the J gene end by 5 bases; junction bases not matched to a gene: 6. CDR3 length: 15 amino acids. The CDR3 sequence: CASSLWGTRGETQYF. CDR3 nucleotide sequence: TGTGCCAGCAGTTTATGGGGGACTAGAGGGGAGACCCAGTACTTC.

With respect to this clonotype: One end of the junction does not line up with germline, which may come from a read error. The chain is built from TRBV27 and TRBJ2-1; TRBD2 matches 12 bases. The CDR3 is 16 residues long. CDR1 is MNHEY, CDR2 SMNVEV, per germline (reference sequence). CDR3 bases: TGTGCCAGCAATCCTAGCGGGAGGGGTTCCTACAATGATCAGTTCTTC. Its translation is CASNPSGRGSYNDQFF.

With respect to this clonotype: A read error may explain this, as a much larger clone is one base away. The rearrangement uses TRBV6-1 and TRBJ1-1, with D perhaps matching TRBD1 (6 bases). Trimming removed 5 bases at V and 1 base at J, with 14 bases between. This CDR3 region has 15 residues. Germline CDR1 is MNHNS and CDR2 is SASEGT. As DNA, the CDR3 is TGTGCCAGCAGTCGCAGGGGAGCGGGGAACACTGAAGCTTTCTTT. This codes for CASSRRGAGNTEAFF.

This clonotype turned up a few times. The rearrangement joins TRBV20-1 to TRBJ2-5; D remains unclear. Germline CDR1 is DFQATT and CDR2 is SNEGSKA (reference sequence). Trimming pared 0 bases from V and 1 base from J, leaving 9 bases between. This CDR3 is built from 14 residues. CDR3 protein: CSARDGKTQETQYF. The CDR3 nucleotides are TGCAGTGCTAGAGACGGCAAGACCCAAGAGACCCAGTACTTC.

The V call is TRBV9, the J call TRBJ2-1; TRBD1 matches at 7 bases. The junction had 3 bases not matched to a gene; V was cut back by 0 bases and J by 3 bases. CDR3 size: 15 residues. The germline CDR1 and CDR2 sequences are SGDLS and YYNGEE. As DNA, the CDR3 is TGTGCCAGCAGCGTAGGAGACAGGGACTACAATGAGCAGTTCTTC. Translation gives CASSVGDRDYNEQFF.

The chain joins TRBV11-2 to TRBJ2-7; D unclear. The CDR3 length is 14 residues. With 5 bases removed from V and 3 bases from J, the gap between germline ends came to 14 bases. Germline V lookup: CDR1 SGHAT, CDR2 FQNNGV. The CDR3 loop reads CASSKRPPDYEQYF. CDR3 sequence (DNA): TGTGCCAGCAGCAAACGTCCCCCAGACTACGAGCAGTACTTC.

This clonotype was counted between two and nine times. The V gene is TRBV6-6, the J gene TRBJ2-7; the match to TRBD1 covers 11 bases. V shed 5 bases, J shed 1 base, and the junction held 4 bases outside the gene matches. The CDR3 is 15 amino acids. The V gene's germline CDR1 is MNHNY and CDR2 SVGAGI (reference sequence). CDR3 DNA: TGTGCCAGCAGTCACCGGGACAGGGGGTCCTACGAGCAGTACTTC. Its protein is CASSHRDRGSYEQYF.

Notes on this clonotype: One end of the junction does not line up with germline, which may come from a read error. V usage is TRBV6-6 and J usage is TRBJ2-6; weak D call: TRBD2 (6 bases). Germline V gene data show CDR1 as MNHNY and CDR2 as SVGAGI (reference sequence). This CDR3 region has 15 residues. The CDR3 is CASSYGGTGANVPTF. CDR3 sequence (DNA): TGTGCCAGCAGTTACGGCGGGACTGGGGCCAACGTCCCGACTTTC.

The chain couples TRBV20-1 to TRBJ1-2; 10 bases line up with TRBD1. In germline, CDR1 is DFQATT, CDR2 SNEGSKA (reference sequence). Trimming took 4 bases from V and 7 from J; bases not matched to a gene: 15. The CDR3 length is 16 residues. The CDR3 nucleotides read TGCAGTGCTACCAAAAATTATGACAGGGGGCCGGGTGGCTACACCTTC. It yields the protein CSATKNYDRGPGGYTF.

The chain recombines TRBV28 with TRBJ2-7, with D possibly matching TRBD2 (5 bases). V lost 2 bases and J lost 1, with 15 bases in between. The germline V gene encodes CDR1 MDHEN and CDR2 SYDVKM. This CDR3 contains 16 residues. The CDR3 DNA is TGTGCCAGCAGTTTAAATGGTGGGAGTACGTCCTACGAGCAGTACTTC. It yields the protein CASSLNGGSTSYEQYF.

This clonotype was observed a few times. The CDR3 region is CASNTGTAHNYGYTF. CDR3 nucleotides: TGTGCCAGCAACACCGGGACAGCCCATAACTATGGCTACACCTTC. This chain joins TRBV12-3 or TRBV12-4 and TRBJ1-2; 7 bases align to TRBD1. V shed 7 bases and J 1 base; nucleotides not matched to a gene: 9. The CDR3 length is 15 residues.

This clonotype was seen a few times. The rearrangement uses TRBV2 and TRBJ1-1; D is uncertain. CDR3 length: 12 amino acids. V lost 7 bases to trimming and J lost 7 bases, with 13 bases between them. The germline gives CDR1 SNHLY, CDR2 FYNNEI. CDR3 loop: CASIMRQVEAFF. As DNA, the CDR3 is TGTGCCAGCATTATGCGGCAGGTTGAAGCTTTCTTT.

This clonotype came up a few times. The chain carries TRBV5-6 and TRBJ2-3, with 12 bases fitting TRBD2. Germline lookup yields CDR1 SGHDT and CDR2 YYEEEE. The CDR3 spans 16 residues. Trimming at V came to 2 bases and at J to 5 bases, leaving 6 bases not matched to a gene. The CDR3 sequence is CASSFGLAGSKDTQYF. CDR3 DNA sequence: TGTGCCAGCAGCTTTGGACTAGCGGGATCAAAAGATACGCAGTATTTT.

In this sample, this clonotype turned up once. The genes are TRBV30 and TRBJ1-1; 9 bases align to TRBD1. V gave up 2 bases and J gave up 1 base; unmatched junction bases: 2. In germline, CDR1 is GTSNPN, CDR2 SVGIG (reference sequence). CDR3 length: 14 amino acids. CDR3 nucleotides: TGTGCCTGGAGTCCGGGACAGGGGAACACTGAAGCTTTCTTT. Residues: CAWSPGQGNTEAFF.

This clonotype showed up many times. This chain links TRBV20-1 with TRBJ2-6, with D possibly TRBD2 on 5 matching bases. Germline V gene sequence: CDR1 DFQATT, CDR2 SNEGSKA (reference sequence). CDR3 length equals 15 residues. V lost 5 bases to trimming and J lost 1 base, with 12 bases between them. CDR3 amino acids: CSARFGKSGANVLTF. The CDR3 region has the DNA TGCAGTGCTCGATTCGGGAAATCTGGGGCCAACGTCCTGACTTTC.

This clonotype was detected ten times or more. The rearrangement uses TRBV20-1 and TRBJ2-7; 7 bases agree with TRBD2. V lost 7 bases, J lost 5 bases, and 11 bases stayed unmatched. The CDR3 has 13 residues. The germline CDR1 and CDR2 sequences are DFQATT and SNEGSKA (reference sequence). CDR3: CSVHKTSFDEQYF. CDR3 nucleotide sequence: TGCAGTGTTCATAAGACTAGCTTCGACGAGCAGTACTTC.

This clonotype was detected a few times. The chain links TRBV20-1 to TRBJ2-1; 16 bases align to TRBD2. V shed 6 bases, J shed 10 bases, and the junction held 9 bases outside the gene matches. The CDR3 length is 15 residues. The V gene's germline CDR1 is DFQATT and CDR2 SNEGSKA (reference sequence). In nucleotides, the CDR3 is TGCAGTGCCGATTCCGGGACTAGCGGGGGGGGCGAGCAGTTCTTC. This encodes CSADSGTSGGGEQFF.

The V and J genes are TRBV21-1 and TRBJ2-1; the DNA was not compared with TRBD2, the D call given in the table. TRBV21-1 is labeled a pseudogene. This CDR3 is 18 amino acids long. The CDR3 DNA reads as TGTGCCAGCAGCAAAGTAGGGCCTGATGGACTAGCGTACAATGAGCAGTTCTTC. As protein: CASSKVGPDGLAYNEQFF.

J is TRBJ2-1 and V is TRBV11-3; no reliable D call. The V end was cut by 1 base, the J end by 5 bases, with 15 bases between. The germline V gene has CDR1 SGHNT and CDR2 YENEEA. The CDR3 covers 16 residues. CDR3 coding DNA: TGTGCCAGCAGCTTAGTGGCCTGGGGTCAACACAATGAGCAGTTCTTC. Its translation: CASSLVAWGQHNEQFF.

The gene calls are TRBV5-1 and TRBJ2-1; weak D call: TRBD1 (6 bases). The CDR3 covers 15 residues. CDR1 and CDR2 (germline): SGHRS, YFSETQ. Trimming removed 5 bases from V and 0 bases from J, with 12 bases in between. CDR3 in amino acids: CASREVGASYNEQFF. In DNA form, the CDR3 reads TGCGCCAGCAGAGAGGTGGGGGCCTCCTACAATGAGCAGTTCTTC.

This CDR3 reads CSAKSGTSLDTEQYF. The CDR3 region has the DNA TGCAGTGCTAAATCGGGGACGTCGCTGGATACCGAGCAGTACTTC. The gene calls are TRBV20-1 and TRBJ2-5, with D perhaps matching TRBD1 or TRBD2 (5 bases each). The DNA matches TRBJ2-7 better at its end, which makes the J call doubtful. CDR1 is DFQATT and CDR2 is SNEGSKA in the germline V gene (reference sequence). The CDR3 runs 15 residues.

The J gene is TRBJ2-5, the V gene TRBV20-1, with 8 nucleotides matching TRBD2. The CDR3 sequence is 18 residues long. CDR1 is DFQATT and CDR2 is SNEGSKA in the germline V gene (reference sequence). V lost 1 base and J lost 7; bases outside the gene matches: 20. This CDR3 is CSARGPPQRGTQEGTQYF. The CDR3 DNA follows: TGCAGTGCTAGAGGTCCTCCCCAGCGGGGGACCCAGGAGGGGACCCAGTACTTC.